What follows is one T cell receptor (beta chain) and its context. The antigen remains unidentified. The CDR3 consists of 16 residues. V lost 5 bases and J 0 bases, leaving 14 bases between the germline ends. CDR1 SGHTA and CDR2 FQGNSA come from the germline V gene. This entry comes from a study of cytomegalovirus exposure and HLA in healthy donors. For the study at large: It was reported in a later analysis that the same platform had been used for the 120 validation repertoires as for the roughly 710 first-cohort repertoires.

Study outcomes and limitations: The listing of 150 to 200 TCR beta chains classed them as cytomegalovirus-associated.

Produced via immunoSEQ multiplex PCR; TCRdb's table is partial and in-frame only. The table shows roughly 300,000 clones, with 70% to 90% occurring only once. The source is a young woman in good health and CMV-seronegative. V is TRBV7-2 and J is TRBJ2-1; D is possibly TRBD2 (6 bases). Sequenced: PBMCs. The CDR3 reads CASSPSGPSSYNEQFF. The DNA for the CDR3 is TGTGCCAGCAGCCCCAGCGGGCCGAGCTCCTACAATGAGCAGTTCTTC. The variable domain in full, with the rest retrieved from reference TRBV7-2 and TRBJ2-1, is GAGVSQSPSNKVTEKGKDVELRCDPISGHTALYWYRQSLGQGLEFLIYFQGNSAPDKSGLPSDRFSAERTGGSVSTLTIQRTQQEDSAVYLCASSPSGPSSYNEQFFGPGTRLTVL.